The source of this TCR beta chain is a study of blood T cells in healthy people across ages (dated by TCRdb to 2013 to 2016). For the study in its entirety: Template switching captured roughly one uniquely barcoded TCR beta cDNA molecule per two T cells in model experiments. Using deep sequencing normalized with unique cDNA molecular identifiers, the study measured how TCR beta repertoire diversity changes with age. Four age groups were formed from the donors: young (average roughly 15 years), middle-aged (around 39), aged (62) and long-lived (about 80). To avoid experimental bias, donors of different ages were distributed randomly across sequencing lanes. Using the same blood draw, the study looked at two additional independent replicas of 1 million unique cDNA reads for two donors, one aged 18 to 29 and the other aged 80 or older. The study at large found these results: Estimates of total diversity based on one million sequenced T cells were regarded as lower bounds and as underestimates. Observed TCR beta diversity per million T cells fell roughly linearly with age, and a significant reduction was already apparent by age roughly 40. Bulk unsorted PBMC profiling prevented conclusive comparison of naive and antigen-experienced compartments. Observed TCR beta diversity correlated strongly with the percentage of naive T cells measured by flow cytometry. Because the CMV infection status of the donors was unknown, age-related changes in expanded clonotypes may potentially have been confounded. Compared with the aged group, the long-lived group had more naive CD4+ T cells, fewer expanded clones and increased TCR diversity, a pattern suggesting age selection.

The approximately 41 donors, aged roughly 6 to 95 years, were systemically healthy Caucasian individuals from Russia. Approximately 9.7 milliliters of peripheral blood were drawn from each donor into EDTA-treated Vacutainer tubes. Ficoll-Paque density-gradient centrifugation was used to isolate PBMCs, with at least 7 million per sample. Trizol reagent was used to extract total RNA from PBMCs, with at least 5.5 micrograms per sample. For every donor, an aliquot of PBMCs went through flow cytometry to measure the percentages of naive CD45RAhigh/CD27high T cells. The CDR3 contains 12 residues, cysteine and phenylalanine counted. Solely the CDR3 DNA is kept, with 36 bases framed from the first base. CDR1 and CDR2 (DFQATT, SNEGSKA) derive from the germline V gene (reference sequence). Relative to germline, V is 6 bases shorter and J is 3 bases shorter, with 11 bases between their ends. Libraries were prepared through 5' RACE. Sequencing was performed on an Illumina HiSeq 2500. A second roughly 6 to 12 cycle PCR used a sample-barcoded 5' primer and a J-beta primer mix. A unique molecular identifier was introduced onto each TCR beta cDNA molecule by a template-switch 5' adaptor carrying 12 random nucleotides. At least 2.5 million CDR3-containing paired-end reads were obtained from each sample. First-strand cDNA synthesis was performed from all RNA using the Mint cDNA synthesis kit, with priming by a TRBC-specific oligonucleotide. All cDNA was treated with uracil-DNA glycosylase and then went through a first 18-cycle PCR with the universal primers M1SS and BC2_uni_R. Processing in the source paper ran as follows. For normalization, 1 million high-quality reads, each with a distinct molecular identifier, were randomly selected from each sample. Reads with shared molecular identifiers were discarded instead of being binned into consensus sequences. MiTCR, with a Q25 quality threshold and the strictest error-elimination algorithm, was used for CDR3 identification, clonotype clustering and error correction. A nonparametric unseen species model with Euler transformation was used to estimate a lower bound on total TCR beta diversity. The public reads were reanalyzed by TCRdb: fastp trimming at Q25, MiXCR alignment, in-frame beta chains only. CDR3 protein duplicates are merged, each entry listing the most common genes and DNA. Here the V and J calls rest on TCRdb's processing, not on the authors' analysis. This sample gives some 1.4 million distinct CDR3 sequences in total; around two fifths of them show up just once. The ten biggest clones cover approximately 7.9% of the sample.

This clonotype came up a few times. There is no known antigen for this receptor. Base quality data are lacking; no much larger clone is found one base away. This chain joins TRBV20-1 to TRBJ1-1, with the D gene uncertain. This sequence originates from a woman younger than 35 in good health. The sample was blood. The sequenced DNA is TGCAGTGCCCGGGGATATGACACTGAAGCTTTCTTT. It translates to CSARGYDTEAFF.